The 22 T cell receptor beta chains listed next were all sequenced from one sample in a study of early T cells in non-severe SARS-CoV-2 infection (dated by TCRdb to the early 2020s). The library relied on 5' RACE. Sequencing was performed on a NextSeq 500. In-frame beta chains were kept once TCRdb had trimmed the public reads at Q25 with fastp and called clones with MiXCR. For every CDR3 protein sequence, its rows merge into one entry that carries the most common genes and DNA. Present in this sample are approximately 66,000 distinct CDR3 sequences, around 13% of which were seen just once. Of the sample, 4.5% to 5.5% falls within the top ten clones. Sequenced: whole blood. These receptors were collected from an adult who was a healthcare worker with PCR-confirmed SARS-CoV-2 infection or an uninfected control (not recorded which).

This clonotype has only a few counts. The chain couples TRBV24-1 to TRBJ2-6; tentative D call: TRBD1 (5 bases). V lost 7 bases and J lost 0, with 6 bases in between. CDR1 and CDR2 (germline): KGHDR, SFDVKD. CDR3 length: 14 residues. CDR3 bases: TGTGCCACCAGCAGGGCCTCTGGGGCCAACGTCCTGACTTTC. It codes for CATSRASGANVLTF.

This clonotype was counted ten times or more. The chain couples TRBV6-2 or TRBV6-3 to TRBJ2-2; D remains ambiguous. This CDR3 spans 15 amino acids. V lost 0 bases and J lost 2, with 7 bases in between. The germline V gene has CDR1 MNHEY and CDR2 SVGEGT. The CDR3, as DNA: TGTGCCAGCAGTTACTCGATCGGAAACACCGGGGAGCTGTTTTTT. Translated: CASSYSIGNTGELFF.

The chain employs TRBV9 and TRBJ1-2, with D perhaps matching TRBD1 (6 bases). The CDR3 totals 15 residues. Trimming shortened V by 4 bases and J by 2 bases, and 15 bases separated the two germline ends. CDR1 is SGDLS, CDR2 YYNGEE, per germline. CDR3 amino acids: CASSPLGQGNYGYTF. DNA for the CDR3: TGTGCCAGCAGCCCCCTGGGCCAGGGGAACTATGGCTACACCTTC.

This clonotype came up a few times. The chain recombines TRBV12-3 or TRBV12-4 with TRBJ2-2; weak D call: TRBD1 (6 bases). The CDR3 spans 12 residues. With 7 bases removed from V and 6 bases from J, the gap between germline ends came to 9 bases. The CDR3 DNA reads TGTGCCAGCACCCAGGGGCCCGGGGAGCTGTTTTTT. Translating gives CASTQGPGELFF.

The genes are TRBV7-2 and TRBJ2-7; 7 bases map to TRBD2. Trimming cost V 5 bases and J 0 bases; bases outside gene matches: 4. Germline CDR1 and CDR2: SGHTA and FQGNSA. This CDR3 has 14 residues. CDR3 coding DNA: TGTGCCAGCAGCCGGGAGGCCTCCTCCTACGAGCAGTACTTC. The encoded protein is CASSREASSYEQYF.

This clonotype has a count of ten or more. The chain carries TRBV18 and TRBJ1-1; D not resolved. V was clipped by 2 bases and J by 8 bases, with 9 bases between them. The CDR3 is 12 amino acids. CDR1 and CDR2 from the germline V gene are KGHSH and LQKENI. The CDR3 sequence is CASSPGDKEAFF. The DNA of the CDR3 is TGTGCCAGCTCACCAGGGGATAAAGAAGCTTTCTTT.

This clonotype was counted ten times or more. The chain links TRBV7-2 to TRBJ2-2; D may be TRBD1 (5 bases). Germline V lookup: CDR1 SGHTA, CDR2 FQGNSA. V lost 1 base to trimming and J lost 4 bases, with 7 bases between them. The CDR3 covers 14 residues. The DNA of the CDR3 is TGTGCCAGCAGCTTAGACAGGATCACCGGGGAGCTGTTTTTT. Translated, it gives CASSLDRITGELFF.

This chain connects TRBV6-6 to TRBJ2-1; maybe TRBD1 (6 bases). Germline V lookup: CDR1 MNHNY, CDR2 SVGAGI (reference sequence). V shed 0 bases and J shed 5 bases, with 17 bases lying between them. This CDR3 comprises 17 residues. The CDR3 DNA follows: TGTGCCAGCAGTTACTCAACAGGCATGGGGACAAACAATGAGCAGTTCTTC. It is translated as CASSYSTGMGTNNEQFF.

This clonotype was counted at least ten times. The J gene is TRBJ1-5, the V gene TRBV6-2 or TRBV6-3; 7 bases line up with TRBD1. J was trimmed by 5 bases and V by 6 bases; bases with no gene match: 10. Per germline, CDR1 MNHEY and CDR2 SVGEGT. The CDR3 runs 15 residues. CDR3 nucleotide sequence: TGTGCCAGCAGACGCACGACAGGGTATGATCAGCCCCAGCATTTT. Translating gives CASRRTTGYDQPQHF.

This clonotype was found a few times. The rearrangement uses TRBV10-3 and TRBJ1-2, with TRBD1 as a possible D gene (5 bases). This CDR3 has 12 amino acids. V lost 5 bases, J lost 8 bases, and 12 bases lay in between. CDR1 is ENHRY and CDR2 is SYGVKD in the germline V gene. The CDR3 loop reads CAISRDEAGYTF. The CDR3 DNA reads as TGTGCCATCAGTCGGGACGAGGCAGGCTACACCTTC.

V usage is TRBV5-1 and J usage is TRBJ1-3; D is unresolved. In germline, CDR1 is SGHRS, CDR2 YFSETQ. Trimming stripped 5 bases from V and 0 bases from J, with 9 bases between. This CDR3 has 14 residues. In DNA, the CDR3 is TGCGCCAGCAGTACAGCAACCTCTGGAAACACCATATATTTT. Its translation: CASSTATSGNTIYF. Filled out from reference TRBV5-1 and TRBJ1-3, the complete variable domain reads KAGVTQTPRYLIKTRGQQVTLSCSPISGHRSVSWYQQTPGQGLQFLFEYFSETQRNKGNFPGRFSGRQFSNSRSEMNVSTLELGDSALYLCASSTATSGNTIYFGEGSWLTVV.

This clonotype was recorded at least ten times. V usage is TRBV25-1 and J usage is TRBJ2-3; D gene unclear. Trimming pared 5 bases from V and 6 bases from J, leaving 12 bases between. Germline V gene data show CDR1 as MGHDK and CDR2 as SYGVNS. The CDR3 sequence is 13 residues long. The CDR3 here is CASSTHYRDTQYF. The CDR3 DNA reads TGTGCCAGCAGTACTCACTATCGGGATACGCAGTATTTT.

V and J are TRBV5-1 and TRBJ2-2; perhaps TRBD2 as D (6 bases). V lost 0 bases and J lost 4, with 10 bases in between. The germline V gene encodes CDR1 SGHRS and CDR2 YFSETQ. This CDR3 is 15 amino acids long. CDR3 sequence: CASSLAEGSTGELFF. DNA of the CDR3: TGCGCCAGCAGCTTGGCGGAGGGTTCCACCGGGGAGCTGTTTTTT. Complete variable domain (other parts from reference TRBV5-1 and TRBJ2-2): KAGVTQTPRYLIKTRGQQVTLSCSPISGHRSVSWYQQTPGQGLQFLFEYFSETQRNKGNFPGRFSGRQFSNSRSEMNVSTLELGDSALYLCASSLAEGSTGELFFGEGSRLTVL.

This chain joins TRBV11-1 and TRBJ2-5, with 8 bases identical to TRBD2. V trimming: 6 bases; J trimming: 5 bases; junction bases outside the gene matches: 8. Per germline, CDR1 SGHAT and CDR2 FQDESV (reference sequence). This CDR3 contains 14 residues. CDR3 region: CASRRGLAVETQYF. The DNA of the CDR3 is TGTGCCAGCAGACGCGGACTAGCTGTGGAGACCCAGTACTTC. The full variable domain, completed using reference TRBV11-1 and TRBJ2-5, is EAEVAQSPRYKITEKSQAVAFWCDPISGHATLYWYRQILGQGPELLVQFQDESVVDDSQLPKDRFSAERLKGVDSTLKIQPAELGDSAMYLCASRRGLAVETQYFGPGTRLLVL.

This clonotype has ten or more counts. The rearrangement links TRBV29-1 to TRBJ2-3; 13 bases match TRBD2. Germline CDR1 and CDR2: SQVTM and ANQGSEA. The CDR3 is 16 amino acids. The V segment lost 1 base and the J segment 2 bases; nucleotides outside the gene matches: 3. CDR3 sequence: CSVEGGLAGITDTQYF. The CDR3 DNA follows: TGCAGCGTTGAAGGGGGACTAGCGGGGATCACAGATACGCAGTATTTT.

This clonotype has ten or more counts. The V call is TRBV20-1, the J call TRBJ1-5; TRBD1 matches 7 bases. The CDR3 covers 16 residues. Per germline, CDR1 DFQATT and CDR2 SNEGSKA (reference sequence). The V and J ends lost 0 bases and 3 bases, in that order; junction bases with no gene match: 8. In nucleotides, the CDR3 is TGCAGTGCTAGAGATGCAGGACAGGACCCCAATCAGCCCCAGCATTTT. Its translation is CSARDAGQDPNQPQHF.

On this clonotype itself: The junction shows a germline mismatch at one end, possibly a read error. This chain's CDR3 is CASSLGRNAGELFF. The CDR3 nucleotides are TGTGCCAGCAGCTTAGGAAGGAACGCCGGGGAGCTGTTTTTT. This chain links TRBV7-9 with TRBJ2-2; no firm D call. Germline V gives CDR1 SEHNR, CDR2 FQNEAQ (reference sequence). CDR3 length: 14 residues.

This clonotype was seen a few times. The chain uses TRBV7-6 and TRBJ2-1; unclear D gene. In germline, CDR1 is SGHVS, CDR2 FNYEAQ. V was clipped by 4 bases and J by 0 bases, with 13 bases between them. The CDR3 sequence is 16 residues long. The DNA for the CDR3 is TGTGCCAGCAGCTCTCATTTCCAGAGCTCCTACAATGAGCAGTTCTTC. Translation: CASSSHFQSSYNEQFF.

The sample holds many counts of this clonotype. The V gene is TRBV10-2, the J gene TRBJ1-2; 7 bases align to TRBD1. CDR3 length: 15 residues. J lost 0 bases, V lost 6 bases, and 7 bases had no gene match. Germline-derived CDR1 and CDR2 are WSHSY and SAAADI. The CDR3 reads CASRGDSHSNYGYTF. CDR3 nucleotides: TGCGCCAGCAGGGGGGACAGCCATTCTAACTATGGCTACACCTTC.

This clonotype appeared a few times. V and J are TRBV7-8 and TRBJ2-7; D is undetermined. Trimming shortened V by 2 bases and J by 2 bases, and 10 bases separated the two germline ends. The length of the CDR3 is 14 residues. CDR1 and CDR2 from the germline V gene are SGHVS and FQNEAQ. CDR3 nucleotides: TGTGCCAGCAGCTTAATTTCTTTTACCTACGAGCAGTACTTC. Its translation is CASSLISFTYEQYF.

In this sample, this clonotype turned up many times. CDR3 in DNA: TGTGCCAGTAGTCCCGTCAGGGTTTCCAGCAATCAGCCCCAGCATTTT. This gives the protein CASSPVRVSSNQPQHF. The chain links TRBV19 to TRBJ1-5; the D gene is possibly TRBD1 (5 bases). Germline CDR1 and CDR2: LNHDA and SQIVND (reference sequence). The CDR3 has 16 amino acids. V dropped 5 bases and J dropped 1 base, with 15 bases sitting between them.

In its sample, this clonotype was seen many times. The rearrangement uses TRBV29-1 and TRBJ1-1; D call uncertain. The CDR3 runs 12 residues. Germline assignment: CDR1 SQVTM and CDR2 ANQGSEA. V was pared by 7 bases and J by 11 bases, with 20 bases between. DNA of the CDR3: TGCAGCGCAGACCGCGAGGGAGTTGGTGCTTTCTTT. This encodes CSADREGVGAFF.